A single sample gave rise to the 19 T cell receptor beta chains below, sequenced in a study of preoperative IRX-2 immunotherapy in early breast cancer. Treatment indicated: preoperative locoregional IRX-2 cytokine immunotherapy. The table came from immunoSEQ multiplex PCR; TCRdb's copy has only in-frame clones and leaves some out. The data contain roughly 43,000 clones, roughly 94% of them seen just once; the ten biggest clones take up over 1.5%. The sample here was tumor tissue, taken after IRX-2 immunotherapy. These TCRs come from a human donor with breast cancer.

CDR3 in amino acids: CASSMDRRSPLHF. The CDR3 nucleotides read TGCGCCAGCAGTATGGACAGGAGATCACCCCTCCACTTT. The V call is TRBV5-1, the J call TRBJ1-6; 7 bases map to TRBD1. The ends lost 5 bases at V and 10 bases at J; junction bases unmatched: 6. CDR3 length: 13 residues. The germline V gene encodes CDR1 SGHRS and CDR2 YFSETQ.

V is TRBV5-1 and J is TRBJ2-3, with D tentatively TRBD1 or TRBD2 (6 bases each). Trimming removed 7 bases from V and 1 base from J, with 16 bases in between. Germline CDR1 is SGHRS and CDR2 is YFSETQ. This CDR3 has 15 amino acids. CDR3 sequence reads: CASLRGRAGTDTQYF. CDR3 DNA: TGCGCCAGCCTTCGGGGGCGGGCGGGCACAGATACGCAGTATTTT.

The rearrangement joins TRBV19 to TRBJ2-3, with a possible D match to TRBD2 (6 bases). Germline assignment: CDR1 LNHDA and CDR2 SQIVND (reference sequence). V was pared by 3 bases and J by 2 bases, with 15 bases between. This CDR3 spans 16 amino acids. DNA for the CDR3: TGTGCCAGTAGTATTTGGGGGAGGTCCTACACAGATACGCAGTATTTT. Translating it yields CASSIWGRSYTDTQYF.

The chain uses TRBV28 and TRBJ2-1, with 14 positions matching TRBD2. CDR1 and CDR2 from the germline V gene are MDHEN and SYDVKM. This CDR3 is 14 amino acids long. V lost 6 bases, J lost 10 bases, and 5 bases stayed unmatched. In DNA form, the CDR3 reads TGTGCCAGCAGAAAGAGACTAGCGGGAGGGGAGCAGTTCTTC. Translating it yields CASRKRLAGGEQFF.

This clone was recorded once. This chain connects TRBV11-2 to TRBJ2-1, with D perhaps matching TRBD2 (7 bases). The CDR3 runs 15 residues. The germline gives CDR1 SGHAT, CDR2 FQNNGV. Trimming took 2 bases from V and 7 from J, leaving 15 bases between them. Here the CDR3 DNA reads TGTGCCAGCAGCTTATACCGGGGGGCTGAAAATGAGCAGTTCTTC. As protein: CASSLYRGAENEQFF.

V is TRBV6-5 and J is TRBJ2-7; D perhaps matches TRBD2 (5 bases). The CDR3 consists of 16 residues. V was trimmed by 2 bases and J by 5 bases, leaving 19 bases between them. Germline V CDR1 and CDR2: MNHEY, SVGAGI. The DNA of the CDR3 is TGTGCCAGCAGTTACGCTAACGCCCCGGGAATAGACGAGCAGTACTTC. The encoded protein is CASSYANAPGIDEQYF.

Note on this clone: Compared with germline, one end of the junction differs, possibly owing to a read error. The chain is built from TRBV28 and TRBJ2-3; the D is unclear. The CDR3 is made up of 13 amino acids. Germline loops: CDR1 MDHEN, CDR2 SYDVKM. The CDR3 DNA is TGTGCCACCAGTTTGGGCTACACAGATACGCAGTATTTT. It codes for CATSLGYTDTQYF.

The genes are TRBV7-9 and TRBJ2-7, with a weak D call TRBD1 (6 bases). Germline V CDR1 and CDR2: SEHNR, FQNEAQ (reference sequence). The CDR3 is 14 residues long. V gave up 5 bases and J gave up 2 bases, with 13 bases separating them. As DNA, the CDR3 is TGTGCCAGCAGCCACCAGACAGGAACCTACGAGCAGTACTTC. Translating it yields CASSHQTGTYEQYF.

This clone was seen only a few times. The chain is built from TRBV5-1 and TRBJ2-3; 9 positions match TRBD1. The CDR3 is made up of 16 amino acids. The V gene end was trimmed by 5 bases and the J gene end by 1 base; junction bases not matched to a gene: 8. Germline assignment: CDR1 SGHRS and CDR2 YFSETQ. CDR3 in amino acids: CASRQTGGLGTDTQYF. DNA for the CDR3: TGCGCCAGCAGGCAAACAGGGGGCTTGGGCACAGATACGCAGTATTTT.

This rearrangement joins TRBV5-4 to TRBJ2-3; a weak D match, TRBD2 (6 bases). The CDR3 spans 12 residues. CDR1 is SGHNT, CDR2 YYREEE, per germline (reference sequence). V was cut by 2 bases and J by 7 bases, with 8 bases left in between. Here the CDR3 reads CASSFSGYTQYF. The DNA for the CDR3 is TGTGCCAGCAGCTTTAGCGGTTATACGCAGTATTTT. Drawing the rest from reference TRBV5-4 and TRBJ2-3, the complete variable domain is ETGVTQSPTHLIKTRGQQVTLRCSSQSGHNTVSWYQQALGQGPQFIFQYYREEENGRGNFPPRFSGLQFPNYSSELNVNALELDDSALYLCASSFSGYTQYFGPGTRLTVL.

This chain joins TRBV4-1 and TRBJ2-3, with D uncertain. Germline CDR1 is MGHRA and CDR2 is YSYEKL. V was shortened by 9 bases and J by 0 bases, with 19 bases between the two germline ends. The CDR3 is 16 amino acids. The CDR3 nucleotides are TGCGCCAGGAAAATTCGACGGACCCCTAGCACAGATACGCAGTATTTT. This sequence encodes CARKIRRTPSTDTQYF.

This sequence joins TRBV9 and TRBJ2-7, with unresolved D. The V gene lost 2 bases and the J gene lost 4 bases, with 13 bases spanning the gap. This CDR3 contains 14 residues. Germline CDR1 SGDLS, CDR2 YYNGEE. The chain's CDR3 is CASSVRYETYEQYF. As DNA, the CDR3 is TGTGCCAGCAGCGTCCGTTATGAGACTTACGAGCAGTACTTC.

This clone was seen more than once but under ten times. The rearrangement uses TRBV5-5 and TRBJ2-3; TRBD2 agrees at 9 bases. J gave up 2 bases and V 4 bases, and 11 bases lay outside the gene matches. The germline CDR1 and CDR2 sequences are SGHKS and YYEKEE (reference sequence). The CDR3 sequence is 17 residues long. This chain's CDR3 is CASSGPTAGGFTDTQYF. CDR3 in DNA: TGTGCCAGCAGCGGACCCACGGCGGGAGGGTTCACAGATACGCAGTATTTT.

The chain combines TRBV29-1 with TRBJ1-2; 8 bases line up with TRBD1. The CDR3 spans 13 residues. The germline V gene has CDR1 SQVTM and CDR2 ANQGSEA. Germline trimming cut 6 bases from V and 4 bases from J; bases unmatched to any gene: 7. This CDR3 reads CSVVTGELYGYTF. In DNA form, the CDR3 reads TGCAGCGTCGTGACAGGGGAGCTCTATGGCTACACCTTC.

The chain joins TRBV6-5 to TRBJ2-7, with 8 bases lining up with TRBD2. With V trimmed by 5 bases and J by 2 bases, 8 bases remained unmatched. This CDR3 has 15 amino acids. Germline CDR1 reads MNHEY; CDR2 reads SVGAGI. The CDR3 reads CASSPLSGVAYEQYF. The CDR3 DNA reads as TGTGCCAGCAGTCCCCTTAGCGGGGTGGCCTACGAGCAGTACTTC.

The J gene is TRBJ2-5, the V gene TRBV5-1, with 8 positions matching TRBD1. Germline CDR1 reads SGHRS; CDR2 reads YFSETQ. The CDR3 extends over 15 amino acids. With V trimmed by 4 bases and J by 4 bases, 9 bases remained unmatched. The CDR3 spells CASSTRDRLIETQYF. In DNA form, the CDR3 reads TGCGCCAGCAGCACCCGGGACAGGTTGATAGAGACCCAGTACTTC. Looking up the rest from reference TRBV5-1 and TRBJ2-5 gives the full variable domain: KAGVTQTPRYLIKTRGQQVTLSCSPISGHRSVSWYQQTPGQGLQFLFEYFSETQRNKGNFPGRFSGRQFSNSRSEMNVSTLELGDSALYLCASSTRDRLIETQYFGPGTRLLVL.

This clone was seen only a few times. The chain is built from TRBV9 and TRBJ1-3, with D possibly being TRBD1 (5 bases). Germline CDR1 is SGDLS and CDR2 is YYNGEE. The CDR3 contains 17 residues. Trimming took 2 bases from V and 4 from J, leaving 19 bases between them. The CDR3 reads CASSVLGQGGIGNTIYF. The CDR3 DNA reads TGTGCCAGCAGCGTTCTGGGCCAGGGAGGTATCGGAAACACCATATATTTT.

The chain employs TRBV6-1 and TRBJ1-1; D uncertain. This CDR3 has 13 amino acids. V was cut by 6 bases and J by 8 bases, with 16 bases left in between. CDR1 and CDR2 from the germline V gene are MNHNS and SASEGT. The DNA of the CDR3 is TGTGCCAGCAGCGTCCATTCGACGGAAGAAGCTTTCTTT. It codes for CASSVHSTEEAFF.

J is TRBJ1-2 and V is TRBV18, with a possible D match to TRBD1 (6 bases). The CDR3 runs 13 residues. The V gene lost 2 bases and the J gene lost 6 bases, with 10 bases spanning the gap. Germline V lookup: CDR1 KGHSH, CDR2 LQKENI. The CDR3 protein is CASSPRQEDGYTF. CDR3 sequence (DNA): TGTGCCAGCTCACCAAGACAGGAGGATGGCTACACCTTC.